The 5 T cell receptor beta chains listed next were all sequenced from one sample in a study of blood T cell repertoires in COVID-19. Libraries were prepared by immunoSEQ multiplex PCR; TCRdb keeps only in-frame clonotypes and omits some of them. The sample includes under 150,000 clones, approximately 80% of them seen just once. The sequenced material came from peripheral blood. The receptor set was obtained from a human donor in a cohort sampled during active COVID-19.

This clone appeared a few times. CDR3 amino acids: CASRKMGQVVNEQFF. CDR3 sequence (DNA): TGTGCCAGCAGAAAAATGGGACAGGTGGTCAATGAGCAGTTCTTC. The genes are TRBV6-5 and TRBJ2-1; TRBD1 agrees at 8 bases. The CDR3 loop spans 15 amino acids. Germline V gene sequence: CDR1 MNHEY, CDR2 SVGAGI. Trimming removed 6 bases from V and 6 bases from J; junction bases left unmatched: 10.

This clone was picked up one time. V gene TRBV10-3 combines with J gene TRBJ2-2, with 13 nucleotides matching TRBD2. V lost 11 bases and J lost 5; bases outside the gene matches: 5. The CDR3 extends over 14 amino acids. Germline V gene sequence: CDR1 ENHRY, CDR2 SYGVKD. The CDR3 is CASTSGGATGELFF. The DNA for the CDR3 is TGTGCCTCAACTAGCGGGGGGGCGACCGGGGAGCTGTTTTTT.

This chain joins TRBV4-1 and TRBJ2-5; TRBD1 aligns across 8 bases. This CDR3 is 14 amino acids long. CDR1 MGHRA and CDR2 YSYEKL come from the germline V gene. V lost 3 bases and J lost 5; bases outside the gene matches: 5. The CDR3 region has the DNA TGCGCCAGCAGCCAGCAGGGGGCACGGGAGACCCAGTACTTC. Translating it yields CASSQQGARETQYF.

The genes are TRBV25-1 and TRBJ1-1; weak D call: TRBD1 (6 bases). The V end lost 3 bases, the J end lost 3 bases, and 14 bases lay between the germline ends. In germline, CDR1 is MGHDK, CDR2 SYGVNS. The CDR3 runs 15 residues. CDR3 sequence: CASSDLQGGDTEAFF. Written as DNA, the CDR3 is TGTGCCAGCAGTGACTTACAGGGCGGAGACACTGAAGCTTTCTTT.

The gene calls are TRBV12-3 or TRBV12-4 and TRBJ1-1; a possible D gene is TRBD1 (6 bases). This CDR3 is 12 amino acids long. Trimming took off 6 bases at V and 5 bases at J, with 10 bases between the two ends. CDR3 sequence reads: CASRPGVTEAFF. The CDR3 DNA is TGTGCCAGCAGGCCAGGGGTTACTGAAGCTTTCTTT.